Shown below are 22 T cell receptor beta chains from a single sample sequenced in a study of cytomegalovirus exposure and HLA in healthy donors. The PCR contained 60 Vbeta and 13 Jbeta primers. TCRdb's copy holds only in-frame clones and misses some; the assay was immunoSEQ multiplex PCR. The top ten clones hold about 3.1% of a sample with about 190,000 clones, almost 75% of them seen once. The material sequenced was PBMCs. The receptors were gathered from a woman aged 25 to 39 in good health and CMV-seropositive.

V usage is TRBV5-1 and J usage is TRBJ2-2; 7 positions match TRBD1. The length of the CDR3 is 13 residues. Germline values: CDR1 SGHRS, CDR2 YFSETQ. J lost 9 bases, V lost 7 bases, and 9 bases had no gene match. In nucleotides, the CDR3 is TGCGCCAGCGGCAGTCGACAGGGACGGGAGCTGTTTTTT. It translates to CASGSRQGRELFF.

J is TRBJ2-5 and V is TRBV5-1; a weak D match, TRBD1 (5 bases). The end of the DNA fits TRBJ2-7 better, so the J call may be wrong. CDR3 length equals 13 residues. The germline V gene encodes CDR1 SGHRS and CDR2 YFSETQ. DNA of the CDR3: TGCGCCAGCAGTCAGCAGGGCCAGGGCGAGCAGTACTTC. The encoded protein is CASSQQGQGEQYF.

The gene calls are TRBV4-1 and TRBJ2-7, with 10 positions matching TRBD2. Germline CDR1 is MGHRA and CDR2 is YSYEKL. V shed 0 bases, J shed 4 bases, and the junction held 15 bases outside the gene matches. The CDR3 length is 19 residues. The CDR3 loop reads CASSQDILGLETSGYEQYF. Here the CDR3 DNA reads TGCGCCAGCAGCCAAGATATTTTGGGCTTGGAGACTAGCGGGTACGAGCAGTACTTC.

V is TRBV15 and J is TRBJ2-1; D possibly corresponds to TRBD2 (7 bases). The CDR3 has 16 amino acids. Trimming stripped 0 bases from V and 7 bases from J, with 16 bases between. The germline CDR1 and CDR2 sequences are LNHNV and YYDKDF (reference sequence). CDR3 sequence (DNA): TGTGCCACCAGCAGAGATCAGAGAGGGGGGGGAAATGAGCAGTTCTTC. Its protein product is CATSRDQRGGGNEQFF.

The chain recombines TRBV5-4 with TRBJ2-5, with 7 bases fitting TRBD2. V lost 7 bases, J lost 6 bases, and 12 bases stayed unmatched. Germline CDR1 SGHNT, CDR2 YYREEE (reference sequence). This CDR3 is 14 amino acids long. CDR3 sequence (DNA): TGTGCCAGCTCCGACCCCGGGACTATGAAGACCCAGTACTTC. Translation: CASSDPGTMKTQYF.

This clone was found a few times. The chain links TRBV2 to TRBJ2-7; possible D gene TRBD2, 6 bases. Germline V CDR1 and CDR2: SNHLY, FYNNEI. Trimming cost V 6 bases and J 0 bases, with 15 bases left between them. The CDR3 has 15 amino acids. In DNA form, the CDR3 reads TGTGCCAGCAGCCGGGACTTCCCAAGCTCCTACGAGCAGTACTTC. It codes for CASSRDFPSSYEQYF.

CDR3 in amino acids: CASSLRLAKNIQYF. In nucleotides, the CDR3 is TGTGCCAGCAGTTTAAGACTAGCCAAAAACATTCAGTACTTC. The chain employs TRBV28 and TRBJ2-4; D gene unclear. This CDR3 region has 14 residues. The V gene lost 2 bases and the J gene lost 0 bases, with 5 bases spanning the gap. Per germline, CDR1 MDHEN and CDR2 SYDVKM. Drawing the rest from reference TRBV28 and TRBJ2-4, the complete variable domain is DVKVTQSSRYLVKRTGEKVFLECVQDMDHENMFWYRQDPGLGLRLIYFSYDVKMKEKGDIPEGYSVSREKKERFSLILESASTNQTSMYLCASSLRLAKNIQYFGAGTRLSVL.

The rearrangement joins TRBV19 to TRBJ1-2; 9 nucleotides line up with TRBD1. V shed 4 bases, J shed 4 bases, and the junction held 7 bases outside the gene matches. The CDR3 runs to 15 residues. Germline values: CDR1 LNHDA, CDR2 SQIVND (reference sequence). CDR3 DNA sequence: TGTGCCAGTAGTACGACACCGACAGGGGGCTATGGCTACACCTTC. The encoded protein is CASSTTPTGGYGYTF.

The chain is built from TRBV5-5 and TRBJ1-2; D is uncertain. The CDR3 is made up of 16 amino acids. The V gene's germline CDR1 is SGHKS and CDR2 YYEKEE (reference sequence). Trimming cost V 3 bases and J 2 bases, with 17 bases left between them. The chain's CDR3 is CASSSAVGPENYGYTF. Written as DNA, the CDR3 is TGTGCCAGCAGCTCCGCCGTGGGCCCTGAAAACTATGGCTACACCTTC.

The chain joins TRBV28 to TRBJ2-2; possibly TRBD2 for D (6 bases). CDR1 is MDHEN and CDR2 is SYDVKM in the germline V gene. V was pared by 10 bases and J by 0 bases, with 12 bases between. The CDR3 consists of 14 residues. The CDR3: CATGGLPNTGELFF. For the CDR3, the DNA is TGTGCCACTGGGGGACTTCCGAACACCGGGGAGCTGTTTTTT.

This chain joins TRBV5-1 and TRBJ2-5; 7 positions match TRBD2. Trimming cost V 1 base and J 3 bases; bases outside gene matches: 6. The V gene's germline CDR1 is SGHRS and CDR2 YFSETQ. The CDR3 is 15 amino acids. In DNA, the CDR3 is TGCGCCAGCAGCTTGACGCTAGCGGATGAAGAGACCCAGTACTTC. Its protein is CASSLTLADEETQYF.

The V gene is TRBV28, the J gene TRBJ2-5, with 10 bases matching TRBD1. J was trimmed by 4 bases and V by 2 bases; bases with no gene match: 10. CDR3 length: 17 residues. Germline V gene lookup returns CDR1 MDHEN and CDR2 SYDVKM. The CDR3 nucleotides are TGTGCCAGCAGTTTAGAGGAGACAGGGGGCGGGAGAGAGACCCAGTACTTC. Translated: CASSLEETGGGRETQYF.

About this clone itself: Germline is not matched at one junction end, which may reflect a read error. V and J are TRBV6-6 and TRBJ2-7, with 8 bases that match TRBD1. The CDR3 is made up of 14 amino acids. Germline V gives CDR1 MNHNY, CDR2 SVGAGI (reference sequence). CDR3 sequence: CASSPWTGNYGQYF. The CDR3 region has the DNA TGTGCCAGCAGTCCCTGGACAGGGAACTACGGGCAGTACTTC.

The chain is built from TRBV11-2 and TRBJ1-1, with D hard to call. CDR1 and CDR2 (germline): SGHAT, FQNNGV. The CDR3 spans 15 residues. Trimming shortened V by 5 bases and J by 4 bases, and 17 bases separated the two germline ends. DNA of the CDR3: TGTGCCAGCAGCACCTGGGCGGAGGCTATCACTGAAGCTTTCTTT. It codes for CASSTWAEAITEAFF.

The V call is TRBV5-8, the J call TRBJ2-5, with TRBD1 matching over 8 bases. The ends lost 3 bases at V and 5 bases at J; junction bases unmatched: 6. Germline values: CDR1 SGHTS, CDR2 YDEGEE. This CDR3 is 14 amino acids long. DNA for the CDR3: TGTGCCAGCAGCTACGGACAGGGTCGGGAGACCCAGTACTTC. Translation gives CASSYGQGRETQYF.

This clone appeared once. The chain recombines TRBV7-9 with TRBJ2-7; 9 bases are a match to TRBD2. The V gene end was trimmed by 4 bases and the J gene end by 0 bases; junction bases not matched to a gene: 10. The CDR3 consists of 17 residues. CDR1 and CDR2 from the germline V gene are SEHNR and FQNEAQ (reference sequence). CDR3 sequence: CASSSTRSSGSSYEQYF. In nucleotides, the CDR3 is TGTGCCAGCAGCTCCACCCGGAGTAGCGGGAGCTCCTACGAGCAGTACTTC.

This clone was counted a few times. This chain connects TRBV27 to TRBJ2-7; unclear D gene. V lost 1 base and J lost 2, with 9 bases in between. The CDR3 contains 14 residues. Germline CDR1 and CDR2: MNHEY and SMNVEV (reference sequence). The CDR3 sequence: CASSLLATTYEQYF. CDR3 coding DNA: TGTGCCAGCAGTTTATTAGCCACCACCTACGAGCAGTACTTC.

V gene TRBV11-2 combines with J gene TRBJ2-7; 7 bases align to TRBD1. The CDR3 has 14 residues. Germline loops: CDR1 SGHAT, CDR2 FQNNGV. V gave up 4 bases and J gave up 3 bases; unmatched junction bases: 6. The DNA of the CDR3 is TGTGCCAGCAGCTCGGGACAGTTGGACTACGAGCAGTACTTC. Its translation: CASSSGQLDYEQYF.

This sequence joins TRBV27 and TRBJ2-1; TRBD2 aligns across 9 bases. The CDR3 loop spans 17 amino acids. Germline-derived CDR1 and CDR2 are MNHEY and SMNVEV (reference sequence). The trim removed 7 bases at V and 6 bases at J, leaving 16 bases unmatched. CDR3 region: CASIGASGRFVSNEQFF. The CDR3 DNA reads TGTGCCAGCATTGGGGCCAGCGGGAGGTTTGTGTCCAATGAGCAGTTCTTC.

The chain employs TRBV28 and TRBJ2-5; TRBD1 matches 8 bases. CDR1 and CDR2 (germline): MDHEN, SYDVKM. V lost 6 bases, J lost 4 bases, and 7 bases stayed unmatched. The CDR3 contains 14 residues. CDR3 sequence reads: CASSAARGRETQYF. CDR3 DNA: TGTGCCAGCAGCGCGGCCAGGGGGCGAGAGACCCAGTACTTC.

The V and J genes are TRBV2 and TRBJ1-2, with TRBD1 as a possible D gene (5 bases). The ends were cut back, 7 bases at V and 1 base at J, with 10 bases in the middle. The germline CDR1 and CDR2 sequences are SNHLY and FYNNEI. The CDR3 has 13 residues. The CDR3 sequence is CASTRDRNYGYTF. The CDR3, as DNA: TGTGCCAGCACGCGGGACCGTAACTATGGCTACACCTTC.

The chain joins TRBV5-1 to TRBJ1-5; D is unclear. This CDR3 spans 15 amino acids. The V end lost 2 bases, the J end lost 5 bases, and 14 bases lay between the germline ends. The germline V gene encodes CDR1 SGHRS and CDR2 YFSETQ. The CDR3 bases are TGCGCCAGCAGCTTCGGATTTGGAGGGTATCAGCCCCAGCATTTT. It codes for CASSFGFGGYQPQHF.